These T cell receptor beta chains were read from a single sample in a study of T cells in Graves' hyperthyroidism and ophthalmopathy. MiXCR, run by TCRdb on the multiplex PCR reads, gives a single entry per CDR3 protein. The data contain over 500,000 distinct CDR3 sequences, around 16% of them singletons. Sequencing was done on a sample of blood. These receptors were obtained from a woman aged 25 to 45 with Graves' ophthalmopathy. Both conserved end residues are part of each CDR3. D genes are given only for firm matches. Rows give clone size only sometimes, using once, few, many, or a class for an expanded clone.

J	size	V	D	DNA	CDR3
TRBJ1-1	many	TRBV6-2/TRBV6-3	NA	TGTGCCAGCAAGGACTGGGGCACTGAAGCTTTCTTT	CASKDWGTEAFF
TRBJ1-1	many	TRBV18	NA	TGTGCCAGCTCACCCGGTTTGAGTGCCATGAACACTGAAGCTTTCTTT	CASSPGLSAMNTEAFF
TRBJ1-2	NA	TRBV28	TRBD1	TGTGCCAGCGGAGGGGGCCTGTATCCGTATGGCTACACCTTC	CASGGGLYPYGYTF
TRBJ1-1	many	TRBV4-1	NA	TGCGCCAGCCGTCGAAGTGTGAACACTGAAGCTTTCTTT	CASRRSVNTEAFF
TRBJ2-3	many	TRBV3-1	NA	TGTGCCAGCAGCCAAGATGGGCCAGGGGCACATTCAGATACGCAGTATTTT	CASSQDGPGAHSDTQYF
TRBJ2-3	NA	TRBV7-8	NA	TGTGCCAGCAGCTCTCTGGACGGAGTACCGTATTTT	CASSSLDGVPYF
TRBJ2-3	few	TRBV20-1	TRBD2	TGCAGTGCTAGAGTAGCGGGAGTCGGCACAGATACGCAGTATTTT	CSARVAGVGTDTQYF
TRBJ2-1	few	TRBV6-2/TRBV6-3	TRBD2	TGTGCCAGCAGATCGGGCGGGAGGACTTACAATGAGCAGTTCTTC	CASRSGGRTYNEQFF
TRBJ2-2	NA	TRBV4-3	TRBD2	TGCGCCAGCAGCCACCCGGGACTAGCGGGAGGGACCGGGGAGCTGTTTTTT	CASSHPGLAGGTGELFF
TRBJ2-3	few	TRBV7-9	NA	TGTGCCAGCAGCTTAGTGCAGGGCCCGACAGATACGCAGTATTTT	CASSLVQGPTDTQYF
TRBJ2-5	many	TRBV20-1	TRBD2	TGCAGTGCTAGAGCCGTCGGGAGGCCTTACCAAGAGACCCAGTACTTC	CSARAVGRPYQETQYF
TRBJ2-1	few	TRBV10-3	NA	TGTGCCATCACGGGACGGACCCTTAGCTCCTACAATGAGCAGTTCTTC	CAITGRTLSSYNEQFF
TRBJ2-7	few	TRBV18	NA	TGTGCCAGCTCTCTGGGCAGGGAGTGGGATCGCGAGCAGTACTTC	CASSLGREWDREQYF
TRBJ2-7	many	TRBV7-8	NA	TGTGCCAGCAGCACCCGGGACAACCACTACGAGCAGTACTTC	CASSTRDNHYEQYF
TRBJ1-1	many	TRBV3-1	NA	TGTGCCAGCAGCCAAAAAGCTTGGCGGAACACTGAAGCTTTCTTT	CASSQKAWRNTEAFF
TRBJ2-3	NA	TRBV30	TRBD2	TGTGCCTGGAGTGGAATTAAGGGACTACAGGGCACAGATACGCAGTATTTT	CAWSGIKGLQGTDTQYF
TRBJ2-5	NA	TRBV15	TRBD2	TGTGCCACCACCTGGACTAGCGGGAGGGAGACCCAGTACTTC	CATTWTSGRETQYF
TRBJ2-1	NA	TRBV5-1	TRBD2	TGCGCCAGCAGCTTGAGAAGCGGGAGTTTAAATGAGCAGTTCTTC	CASSLRSGSLNEQFF
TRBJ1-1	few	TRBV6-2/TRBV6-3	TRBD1	TGTGCCAGCAGTTACCCGGGACAGTACACTGAAGCTTTCTTT	CASSYPGQYTEAFF
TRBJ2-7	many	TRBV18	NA	TGTGCCAGCTCACCCGCGACAGTTTACGAGCAGTACTTC	CASSPATVYEQYF
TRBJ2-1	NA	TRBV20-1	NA	TGCAGTGCTCAACCGGGACTCTTCAATGAGCAGTTCTTC	CSAQPGLFNEQFF
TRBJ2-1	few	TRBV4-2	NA	TGTGCCAGCAGCCAAGAAGACGAGGAGCTAGCGTATAACAATGAGCAGTTCTTC	CASSQEDEELAYNNEQFF
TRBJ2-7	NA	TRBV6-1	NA	TGTGCCAGCCAGAAAACAGGGAGCGACGAGCAGTACTTC	CASQKTGSDEQYF
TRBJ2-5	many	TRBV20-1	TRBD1	TGCAGTGCTTCTCCCGAGTGGCAGGGGGTTGAGGAGACCCAGTACTTC	CSASPEWQGVEETQYF
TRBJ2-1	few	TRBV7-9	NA	TGTGCCAGCAGCTTAGCAGGGGATTCCAACAATGAGCAGTTCTTC	CASSLAGDSNNEQFF
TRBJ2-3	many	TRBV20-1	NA	TGCAGTACCTTCTCCCGGGAAATGGGCACAGATACGCAGTATTTT	CSTFSREMGTDTQYF
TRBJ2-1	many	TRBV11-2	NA	TGTGCCAGCAGCTTAGATAGCAGGGATGAGCAGTTCTTC	CASSLDSRDEQFF
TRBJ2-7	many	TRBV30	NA	TGTGCCTGGAGTACGGGACTTATCTACGAGCAGTACTTC	CAWSTGLIYEQYF
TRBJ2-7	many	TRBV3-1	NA	TGTGCCAGCAGCCGATCAAGGACAGGGAGGGTTTACGAGCAGTACTTC	CASSRSRTGRVYEQYF
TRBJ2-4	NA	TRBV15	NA	TGTGCCACCAGCGGCCGCAACGTAGCCAAAAACATTCAGTACTTC	CATSGRNVAKNIQYF
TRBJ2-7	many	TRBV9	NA	TGTGCCAGCAGCCCCGACCACGGAGTCTACGAGCAGTACTTC	CASSPDHGVYEQYF
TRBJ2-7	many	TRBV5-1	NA	TGCGCCAGCAGCCCAGACGCTAGCCGAGCCTACGAGCAGTACTTC	CASSPDASRAYEQYF
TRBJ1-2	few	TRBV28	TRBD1	TGTGCCAGCAGTGGGGACAGGACCTCTCCCTATGGCTACACCTTC	CASSGDRTSPYGYTF
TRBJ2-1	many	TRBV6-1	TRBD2	TGTGCCAGCAGTTCTGACCGTAGCGGGAGGGCGTACAATGAGCAGTTCTTC	CASSSDRSGRAYNEQFF
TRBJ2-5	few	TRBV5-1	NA	TGCGCCAGCAGCTTGGAACGGCTGGAGACCCAGTACTTC	CASSLERLETQYF
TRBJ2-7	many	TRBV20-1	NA	TGCAGTGCTAGCGAGGTGGTAGTCTTGAGCTCCTACGAGCAGTACTTC	CSASEVVVLSSYEQYF
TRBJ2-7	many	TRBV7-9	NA	TGTGCCAGCACAGGAGGCGGTGGGGAGCAGTACTTC	CASTGGGGEQYF
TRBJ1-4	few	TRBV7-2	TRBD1	TGTGCCAGCAGCTTCGACCAAAATGGACAGGCAACTAATGAAAAACTGTTTTTT	CASSFDQNGQATNEKLFF
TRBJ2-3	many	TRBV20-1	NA	TGCAGTGCTAGTCGGCCGGGACTCATTACAGATACGCAGTATTTT	CSASRPGLITDTQYF
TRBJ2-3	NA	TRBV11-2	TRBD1	TGTGCCAGCAGCTTATGGGGACAGTTTTCCACAGATACGCAGTATTTT	CASSLWGQFSTDTQYF